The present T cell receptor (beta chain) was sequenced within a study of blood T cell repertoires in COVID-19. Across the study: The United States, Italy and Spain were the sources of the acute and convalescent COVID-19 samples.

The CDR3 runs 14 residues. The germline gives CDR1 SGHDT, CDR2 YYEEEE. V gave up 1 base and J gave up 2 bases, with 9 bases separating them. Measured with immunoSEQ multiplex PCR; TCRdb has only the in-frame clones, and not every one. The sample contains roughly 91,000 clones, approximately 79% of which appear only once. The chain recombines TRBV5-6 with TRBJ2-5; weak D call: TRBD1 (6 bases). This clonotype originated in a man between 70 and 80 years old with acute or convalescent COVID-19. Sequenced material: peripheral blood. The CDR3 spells CASSLWQGQETQYF. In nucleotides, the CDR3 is TGTGCCAGCAGCTTGTGGCAGGGGCAAGAGACCCAGTACTTC.